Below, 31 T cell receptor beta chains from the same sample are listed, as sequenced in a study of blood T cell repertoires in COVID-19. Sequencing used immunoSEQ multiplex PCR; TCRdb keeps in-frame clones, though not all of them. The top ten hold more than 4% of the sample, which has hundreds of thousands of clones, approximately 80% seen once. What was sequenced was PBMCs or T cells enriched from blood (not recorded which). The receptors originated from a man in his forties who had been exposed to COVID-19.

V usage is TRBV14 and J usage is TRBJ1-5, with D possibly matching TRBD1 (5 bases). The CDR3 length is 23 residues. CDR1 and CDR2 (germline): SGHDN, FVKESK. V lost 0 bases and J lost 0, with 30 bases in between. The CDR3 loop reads CASSQEIKFRGVQGRDSNQPQHF. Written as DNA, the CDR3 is TGTGCCAGCAGCCAAGAAATTAAGTTTCGGGGCGTTCAAGGGAGGGATAGCAATCAGCCCCAGCATTTT.

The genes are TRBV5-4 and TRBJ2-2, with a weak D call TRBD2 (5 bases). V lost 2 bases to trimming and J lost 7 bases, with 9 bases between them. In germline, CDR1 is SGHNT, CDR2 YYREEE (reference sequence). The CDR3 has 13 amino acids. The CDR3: CASSFVAGGELFF. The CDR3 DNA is TGTGCCAGCAGCTTTGTGGCGGGCGGGGAGCTGTTTTTT.

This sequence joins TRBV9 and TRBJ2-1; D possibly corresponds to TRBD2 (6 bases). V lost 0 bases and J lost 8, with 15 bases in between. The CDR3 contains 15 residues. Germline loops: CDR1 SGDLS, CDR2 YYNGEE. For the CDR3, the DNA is TGTGCCAGCAGCGTAGTGGTGGGAGGTTCGGATGAGCAGTTCTTC. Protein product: CASSVVVGGSDEQFF.

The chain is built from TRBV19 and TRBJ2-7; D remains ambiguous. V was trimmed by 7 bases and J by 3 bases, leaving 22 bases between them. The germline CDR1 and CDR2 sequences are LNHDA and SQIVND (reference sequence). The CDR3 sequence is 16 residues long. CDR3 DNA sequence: TGTGCCAGTACCTTCCCACCCTGGCTAGTTGACTACGAGCAGTACTTC. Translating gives CASTFPPWLVDYEQYF.

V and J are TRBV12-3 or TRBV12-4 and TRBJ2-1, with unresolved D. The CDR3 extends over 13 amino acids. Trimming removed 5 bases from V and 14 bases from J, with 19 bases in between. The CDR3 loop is CASSPRLGAVEFF. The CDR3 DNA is TGTGCCAGCAGTCCTCGGTTGGGCGCAGTGGAGTTCTTC.

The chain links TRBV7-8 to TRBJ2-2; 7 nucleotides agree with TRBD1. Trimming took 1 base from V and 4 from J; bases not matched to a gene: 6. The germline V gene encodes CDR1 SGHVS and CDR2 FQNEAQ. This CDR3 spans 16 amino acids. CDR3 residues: CASSLVAQGVTGELFF. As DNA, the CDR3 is TGTGCCAGCAGCTTAGTTGCCCAGGGGGTCACCGGGGAGCTGTTTTTT.

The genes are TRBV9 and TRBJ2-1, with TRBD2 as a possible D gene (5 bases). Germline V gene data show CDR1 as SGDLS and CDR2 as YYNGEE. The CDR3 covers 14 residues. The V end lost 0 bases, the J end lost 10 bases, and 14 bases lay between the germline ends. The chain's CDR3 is CASSVGSGLGEQFF. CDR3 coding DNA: TGTGCCAGCAGCGTAGGCTCGGGGTTGGGGGAGCAGTTCTTC.

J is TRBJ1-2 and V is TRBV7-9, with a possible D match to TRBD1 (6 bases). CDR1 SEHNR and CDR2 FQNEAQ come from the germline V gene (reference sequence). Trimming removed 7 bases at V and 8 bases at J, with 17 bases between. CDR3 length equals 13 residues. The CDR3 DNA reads TGTGCCAGCACCACACCGGGGGGCTGGGGCTACACCTTC. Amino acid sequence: CASTTPGGWGYTF.

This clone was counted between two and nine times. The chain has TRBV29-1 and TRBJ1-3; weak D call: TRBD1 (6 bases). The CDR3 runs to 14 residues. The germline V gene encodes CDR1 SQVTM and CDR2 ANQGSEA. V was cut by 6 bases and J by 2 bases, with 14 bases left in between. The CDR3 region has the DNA TGCAGCGTGACGGACAGCGGGGCTGGAAACACCATATATTTT. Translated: CSVTDSGAGNTIYF. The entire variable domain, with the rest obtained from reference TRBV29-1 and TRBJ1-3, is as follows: SAVISQKPSRDICQRGTSLTIQCQVDSQVTMMFWYRQQPGQSLTLIATANQGSEATYESGFVIDKFPISRPNLTFSTLTVSNMSPEDSSIYLCSVTDSGAGNTIYFGEGSWLTVV.

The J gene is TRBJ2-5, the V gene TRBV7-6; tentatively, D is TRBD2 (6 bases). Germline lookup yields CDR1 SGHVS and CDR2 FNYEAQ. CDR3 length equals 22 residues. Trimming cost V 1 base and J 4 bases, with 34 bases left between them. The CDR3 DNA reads TGTGCCAGCAGCTTAGAGGAGGGTATTGCGGGTCCCGACCGGTTTGGGGGAGAGACCCAGTACTTC. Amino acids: CASSLEEGIAGPDRFGGETQYF.

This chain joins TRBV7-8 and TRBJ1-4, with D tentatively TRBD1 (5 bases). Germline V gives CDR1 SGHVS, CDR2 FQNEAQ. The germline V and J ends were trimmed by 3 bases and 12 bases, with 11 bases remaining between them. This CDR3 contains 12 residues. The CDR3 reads CASSFPGGELFF. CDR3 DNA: TGTGCCAGCAGCTTCCCGGGAGGGGAACTGTTTTTT.

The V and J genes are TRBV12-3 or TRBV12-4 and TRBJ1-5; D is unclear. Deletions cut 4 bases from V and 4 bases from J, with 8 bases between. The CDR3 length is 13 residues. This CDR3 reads CASSYTTNQPQHF. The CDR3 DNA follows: TGTGCCAGCAGTTACACGACTAATCAGCCCCAGCATTTT.

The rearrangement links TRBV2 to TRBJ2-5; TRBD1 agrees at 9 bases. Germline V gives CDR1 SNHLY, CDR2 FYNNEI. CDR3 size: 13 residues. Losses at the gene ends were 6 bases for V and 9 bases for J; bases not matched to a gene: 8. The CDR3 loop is CASSTGQGRSQYF. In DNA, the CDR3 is TGTGCCAGCAGCACGGGACAGGGCCGTTCCCAGTACTTC.

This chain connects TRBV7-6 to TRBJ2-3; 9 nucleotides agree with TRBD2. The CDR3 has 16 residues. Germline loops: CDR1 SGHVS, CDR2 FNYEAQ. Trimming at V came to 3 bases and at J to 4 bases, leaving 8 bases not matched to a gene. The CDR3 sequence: CASSFPLSGSSDTQYF. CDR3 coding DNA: TGTGCCAGCAGCTTCCCTCTTAGCGGGAGTTCAGATACGCAGTATTTT.

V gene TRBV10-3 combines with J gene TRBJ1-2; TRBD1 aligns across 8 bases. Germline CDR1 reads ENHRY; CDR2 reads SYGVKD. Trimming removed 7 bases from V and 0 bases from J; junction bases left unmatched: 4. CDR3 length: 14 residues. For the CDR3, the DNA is TGTGCCATCACTGGGACAGGCGCTAACTATGGCTACACCTTC. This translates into CAITGTGANYGYTF.

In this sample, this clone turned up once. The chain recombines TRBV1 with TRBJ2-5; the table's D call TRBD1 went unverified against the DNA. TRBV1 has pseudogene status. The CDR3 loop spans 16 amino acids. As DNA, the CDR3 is TGCACCAGCAGCCCCTGGCCCCAGTTGGTTTGGGAGACCCAGTACTTC. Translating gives CTSSPWPQLVWETQYF.

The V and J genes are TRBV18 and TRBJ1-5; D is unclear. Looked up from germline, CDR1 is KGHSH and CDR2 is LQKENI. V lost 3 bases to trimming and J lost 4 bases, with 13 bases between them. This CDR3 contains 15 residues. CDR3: CASSPDRRGNQPQHF. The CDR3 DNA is TGTGCCAGCTCACCGGACCGACGGGGAAATCAGCCCCAGCATTTT.

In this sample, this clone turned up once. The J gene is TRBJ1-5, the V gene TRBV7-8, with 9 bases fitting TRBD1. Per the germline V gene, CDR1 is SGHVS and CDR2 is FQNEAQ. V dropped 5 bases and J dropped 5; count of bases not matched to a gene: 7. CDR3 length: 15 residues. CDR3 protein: CASSAGTGRDQPQHF. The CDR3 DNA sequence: TGTGCCAGCAGCGCAGGGACAGGGCGGGATCAGCCCCAGCATTTT.

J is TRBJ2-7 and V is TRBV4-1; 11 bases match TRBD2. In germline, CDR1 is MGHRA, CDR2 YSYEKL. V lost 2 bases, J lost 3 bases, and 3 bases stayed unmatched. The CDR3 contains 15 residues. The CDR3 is CASSQSGTSGYEQYF. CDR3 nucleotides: TGCGCCAGCAGCCAATCAGGGACTAGCGGCTACGAGCAGTACTTC.

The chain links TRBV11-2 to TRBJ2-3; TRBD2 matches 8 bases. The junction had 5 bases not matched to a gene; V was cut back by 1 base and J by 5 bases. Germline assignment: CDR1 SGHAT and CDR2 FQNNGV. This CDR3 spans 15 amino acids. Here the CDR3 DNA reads TGTGCCAGCAGCTTAGGGGGACTAGTCAAAGATACGCAGTATTTT. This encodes CASSLGGLVKDTQYF.

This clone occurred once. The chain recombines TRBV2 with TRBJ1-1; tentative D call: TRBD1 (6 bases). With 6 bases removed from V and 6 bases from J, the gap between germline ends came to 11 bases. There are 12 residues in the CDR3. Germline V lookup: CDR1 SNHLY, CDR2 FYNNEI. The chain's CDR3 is CASRDNRAEAFF. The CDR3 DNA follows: TGTGCCAGCAGGGACAACAGGGCTGAAGCTTTCTTT.

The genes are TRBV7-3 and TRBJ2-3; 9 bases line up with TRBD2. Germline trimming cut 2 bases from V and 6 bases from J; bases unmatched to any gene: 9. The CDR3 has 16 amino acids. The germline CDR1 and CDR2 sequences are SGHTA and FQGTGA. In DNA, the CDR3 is TGTGCCAGCAGCTTAGGGGTAGCGGGAGATCTGGATACGCAGTATTTT. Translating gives CASSLGVAGDLDTQYF.

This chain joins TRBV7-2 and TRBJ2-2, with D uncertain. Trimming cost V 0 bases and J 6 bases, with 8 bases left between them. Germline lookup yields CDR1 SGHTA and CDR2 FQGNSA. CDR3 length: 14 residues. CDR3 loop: CASSLALASGELFF. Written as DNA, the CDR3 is TGTGCCAGCAGCTTAGCGCTGGCCTCCGGGGAGCTGTTTTTT.

The CDR3 DNA reads as TGTGCCATCAGTGTTGCGGGAGCTCGCAATGAGCAGTTCTTC. Translated, it gives CAISVAGARNEQFF. This chain joins TRBV10-3 and TRBJ2-1, with TRBD2 identical over 7 bases. CDR1 and CDR2 from the germline V gene are ENHRY and SYGVKD. V was pared by 4 bases and J by 6 bases, with 6 bases of the junction left unmatched. The CDR3 totals 14 residues.

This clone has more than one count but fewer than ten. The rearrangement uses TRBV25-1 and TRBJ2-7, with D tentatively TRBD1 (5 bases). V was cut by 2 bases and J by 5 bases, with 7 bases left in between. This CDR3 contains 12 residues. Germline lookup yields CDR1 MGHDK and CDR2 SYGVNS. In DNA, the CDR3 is TGTGCCAGCAGTGAACAGGGCAACGAGCAGTACTTC. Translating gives CASSEQGNEQYF.

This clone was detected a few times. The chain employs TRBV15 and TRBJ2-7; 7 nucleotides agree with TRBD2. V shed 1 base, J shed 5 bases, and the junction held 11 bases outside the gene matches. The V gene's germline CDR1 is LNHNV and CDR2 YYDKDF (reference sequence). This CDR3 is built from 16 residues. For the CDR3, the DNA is TGTGCCACCAGCAGAGCGGCCCCCGGGGGGACGGACGAGCAGTACTTC. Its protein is CATSRAAPGGTDEQYF.

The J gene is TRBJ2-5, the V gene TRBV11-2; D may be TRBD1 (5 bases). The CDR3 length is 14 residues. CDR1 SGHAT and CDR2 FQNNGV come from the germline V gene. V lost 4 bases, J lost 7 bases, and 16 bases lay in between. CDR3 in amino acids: CASSYLGAQGTQYF. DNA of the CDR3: TGTGCCAGCAGCTATTTAGGAGCTCAGGGGACCCAGTACTTC.

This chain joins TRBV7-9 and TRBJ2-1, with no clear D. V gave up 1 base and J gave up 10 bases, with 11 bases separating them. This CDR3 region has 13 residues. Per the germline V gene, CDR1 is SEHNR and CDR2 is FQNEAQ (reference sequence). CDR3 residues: CASSLDPGGEQFF. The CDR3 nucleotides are TGTGCCAGCAGCTTAGATCCGGGTGGCGAGCAGTTCTTC.

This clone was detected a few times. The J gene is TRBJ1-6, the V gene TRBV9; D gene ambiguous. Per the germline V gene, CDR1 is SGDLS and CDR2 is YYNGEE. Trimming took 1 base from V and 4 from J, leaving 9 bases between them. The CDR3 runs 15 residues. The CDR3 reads CASSVYGDYNSPLHF. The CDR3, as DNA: TGTGCCAGCAGCGTATACGGGGATTATAATTCACCCCTCCACTTT. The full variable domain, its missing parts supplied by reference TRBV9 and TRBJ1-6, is DSGVTQTPKHLITATGQRVTLRCSPRSGDLSVYWYQQSLDQGLQFLIQYYNGEERAKGNILERFSAQQFPDLHSELNLSSLELGDSALYFCASSVYGDYNSPLHFGNGTRLTVT.

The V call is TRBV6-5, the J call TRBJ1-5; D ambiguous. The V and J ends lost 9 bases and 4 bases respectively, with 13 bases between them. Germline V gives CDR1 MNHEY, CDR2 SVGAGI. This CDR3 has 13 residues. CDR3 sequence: CASQTIRNQPQHF. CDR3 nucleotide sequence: TGTGCCAGTCAAACTATTAGGAATCAGCCCCAGCATTTT.

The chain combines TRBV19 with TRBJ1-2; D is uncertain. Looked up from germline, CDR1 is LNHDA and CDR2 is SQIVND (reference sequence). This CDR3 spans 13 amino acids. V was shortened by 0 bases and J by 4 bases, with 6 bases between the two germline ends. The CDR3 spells CASSIDLPYGYTF. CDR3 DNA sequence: TGTGCCAGTAGTATAGATCTTCCCTATGGCTACACCTTC. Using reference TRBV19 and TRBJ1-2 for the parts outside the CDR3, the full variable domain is DGGITQSPKYLFRKEGQNVTLSCEQNLNHDAMYWYRQDPGQGLRLIYYSQIVNDFQKGDIAEGYSVSREKKESFPLTVTSAQKNPTAFYLCASSIDLPYGYTFGSGTRLTVV.